This T cell receptor beta chain was observed in a study of blood T cells in healthy people across ages. The use of a sample-barcoded 5' primer and a J-beta primer mix characterized a second PCR of about 7 to 12 cycles. Each cDNA was tagged by a template-switch adaptor containing 12 random nucleotides. At least 2.5 million CDR3-containing paired-end reads were obtained per sample. Each CDR3 protein is one row after TCRdb ran MiXCR on the 5' RACE reads. In the table there are 1.8 million or so distinct CDR3 sequences, 30% to 40% of which are singletons. Broader study findings: Reliance upon unsorted PBMCs precluded definitive naive versus antigen-experienced comparison.

Trimming cost V 2 bases and J 1 base, with 12 bases left between them. CDR3 length: 16 residues. Germline V gene sequence: CDR1 SGHTA, CDR2 FQGNSA. To note about this clonotype: The antigen is undetermined.

The chain uses TRBV7-2 and TRBJ1-5; possible D gene TRBD1, 5 bases. The sample was blood. The clonotype comes from a human donor in good health. DNA of the CDR3: TGTGCCAGCAGCTTAAGGGGCGGAGCGAGCAATCAGCCCCAGCATTTT. It specifies CASSLRGGASNQPQHF.